One sample yielded the 18 T cell receptor beta chains listed below, sequenced in a study of tumor-infiltrating lymphocytes in primary liver carcinoma. Making TCR beta cDNA involved 400 to 600 ng total RNA and a constant-region primer. Generation of the TCR beta libraries relied on three nested multiplex PCR rounds using slightly modified ARM-PCR. A C-beta reverse primer was combined with TRBV1-TRBV30 forward primers in the first two PCR rounds, and each round had about 10 cycles. TCRdb reanalysed the multiplex PCR reads using MiXCR and keeps one entry per CDR3 protein. The table records approximately 92,000 distinct CDR3 sequences, approximately 72% of them present only once. Joint extraction of RNA and DNA used roughly 19-33 mg of bulk tissue that was unsorted. Sequenced material: tumor-adjacent normal liver tissue. The receptors shown here come from a middle-aged man with primary liver carcinoma and hepatitis B virus infection.

This clonotype was seen at least ten times. The V call is TRBV7-8, the J call TRBJ2-3; D possibly matches TRBD1 or TRBD2 (5 bases each). Germline V gene lookup returns CDR1 SGHVS and CDR2 FQNEAQ. The CDR3 runs 13 residues. The V end lost 5 bases, the J end lost 6 bases, and 12 bases lay between the germline ends. The CDR3 loop reads CASSPGLGDTQYF. CDR3 in DNA: TGTGCCAGCAGCCCGGGGCTAGGGGATACGCAGTATTTT.

Concerning this clonotype: The junction does not match germline at one end; this may be a read error. The chain is built from TRBV5-1 and TRBJ2-7; 7 nucleotides align to TRBD1. CDR3 size: 14 residues. Germline CDR1 is SGHRS and CDR2 is YFSETQ. The CDR3 DNA reads TGCGCCAGCAGCCCGCGGACAGGACTCTACAAGCAGTACTTC. It specifies CASSPRTGLYKQYF.

Concerning this clonotype: The final CDR3 position lacks the conserved phenylalanine or tryptophan, pointing to a likely read error. This chain uses TRBV11-2 with TRBJ2-3; D is perhaps TRBD2 (5 bases). The V gene's germline CDR1 is SGHAT and CDR2 FQNNGV. The CDR3 length is 16 residues. The CDR3 spells CASSPPTSGSTDTQYL. The CDR3 bases are TGTGCAAGCAGCCCCCCGACAAGCGGCAGCACAGATACGCAGTATTTG.

With regard to this clonotype: One end of the junction does not line up with germline, which may come from a read error. The V gene is TRBV28, the J gene TRBJ2-7; no definite D call. CDR3 length equals 11 residues. Per germline, CDR1 MDHEN and CDR2 SYDVKM. This CDR3 is CASSSRTPVHF. CDR3 coding DNA: TGTGCCAGCTCTAGTAGGACGCCCGTCCACTTC.

Points on this clonotype: The junction does not match germline at one end; this may be a read error. This chain connects TRBV6-1 to TRBJ1-2; D not certain. Per the germline V gene, CDR1 is MNHNS and CDR2 is SASEGT. The CDR3 has 11 residues. CDR3 region: CANSAATGYTF. CDR3 DNA: TGTGCCAACAGTGCGGCTACAGGCTACACCTTC.

This clonotype was picked up many times. An end of the junction does not agree with germline; a read error may underlie this. The chain carries TRBV10-3 and TRBJ2-3; 8 nucleotides agree with TRBD2. The germline CDR1 and CDR2 sequences are ENHRY and SYGVKD. CDR3 length: 12 residues. The CDR3 here is CAISESLAGLFF. Here the CDR3 DNA reads TGTGCCATCAGTGAGTCCCTAGCGGGCTTATTTTTT.

About this clonotype itself: A junction end diverges from the germline sequence, so it may reflect a read error. The chain uses TRBV12-3 or TRBV12-4 and TRBJ1-5; D not certain. The CDR3 covers 14 residues. CDR3 in DNA: TGTGCCAGCAGTTTAGCAACCTCACATCAGCCCCAGCATTTC. Amino acids: CASSLATSHQPQHF.

Worth noting for this clonotype: The junction and the germline gene differ at one end; a read error may be behind it. V is TRBV4-2 and J is TRBJ2-1; 11 bases agree with TRBD2. CDR1 LGHNA and CDR2 YNFKEQ come from the germline V gene. The CDR3 loop spans 16 amino acids. As DNA, the CDR3 is TGTGCCACCAGCCCGACTAGCGGGATCTCCTACAATGGGCAGTTCTTC. Protein: CATSPTSGISYNGQFF.

A remark on this clonotype: Given a much more abundant clone one base away, this may be a read error. The gene calls are TRBV29-1 and TRBJ2-3; 14 bases match TRBD2. This CDR3 has 15 amino acids. Germline values: CDR1 SQVTM, CDR2 ANQGSEA. CDR3 coding DNA: TGCAACGTTGAGGGGACTAGCGGGAGCGCAGATACGCAGTATTTT. Its protein product is CNVEGTSGSADTQYF.

The V call is TRBV20-1, the J call TRBJ2-1; D might be TRBD1 (5 bases). The CDR3 has 15 amino acids. V gave up 0 bases and J gave up 2 bases, with 11 bases separating them. Germline-derived CDR1 and CDR2 are DFQATT and SNEGSKA (reference sequence). The CDR3 coding sequence is TGCAGTGCTAGAGATAGGGGCACGACCTACAATGAGCAGTTCTTC. Its protein is CSARDRGTTYNEQFF.

This clonotype was detected a few times. This chain connects TRBV5-1 to TRBJ1-1; a weak D match, TRBD1 (5 bases). V was pared by 0 bases and J by 1 base, with 10 bases between. From germline, CDR1 is SGHRS and CDR2 YFSETQ. The length of the CDR3 is 15 residues. Here the CDR3 DNA reads TGCGCCAGCAGCTTGGGGGGCGCCGGGAACACTGAAGCTTTCTTT. Translation gives CASSLGGAGNTEAFF.

The count of this clonotype is one. Mismatch with germline at one junction end may stem from a read error. The chain recombines TRBV11-2 with TRBJ2-3; D tentatively fits TRBD1 or TRBD2 (5 bases each). Germline V lookup: CDR1 SGHAT, CDR2 FQNNGV. The CDR3 loop spans 17 amino acids. The CDR3 loop reads CVSSLTLQGPSTDTQYF. CDR3 sequence (DNA): TGTGTCAGCAGCTTAACGCTCCAGGGACCTAGCACAGATACGCAGTATTTT.

Worth noting for this clonotype: Its ends do not fully match the called genes, so a read error is possible. J is TRBJ2-7 and V is TRBV7-9, with D possibly called TRBD1 or TRBD2 (7 bases each). The CDR3 runs to 14 residues. Germline V gene sequence: CDR1 SEHNR, CDR2 FQNEAQ (reference sequence). CDR3: CASSQGGEVDERYF. Written as DNA, the CDR3 is TGTGCCAGCAGCCAGGGGGGGGAGGTCGACGAGCGGTACTTC. Full variable domain (missing parts from reference TRBV7-9 and TRBJ2-7): DTGVSQNPRHKITKRGQNVTFRCDPISEHNRLYWYRQTLGQGPEFLTYFQNEAQLEKSRLLSDRFSAERPKGSFSTLEIQRTEQGDSAMYLCASSQGGEVDERYFGPGTRLTVT.

Of note for this clonotype: One end of the junction does not line up with germline, which may come from a read error. J is TRBJ2-1 and V is TRBV6-1; D assignment may be TRBD1 or TRBD2 (5 bases each). From germline, CDR1 is MNHNS and CDR2 SASEGT. CDR3 length: 13 residues. Written as DNA, the CDR3 is TGTGCCAGCACCGTTACACCGATAACGGGGCAGTCATTC. Amino acid sequence: CASTVTPITGQSF.

This clonotype was picked up many times. This chain joins TRBV28 and TRBJ2-7; the D gene is possibly TRBD2 (5 bases). The CDR3 runs 11 residues. Germline V gene sequence: CDR1 MDHEN, CDR2 SYDVKM. The V end was cut by 8 bases, the J end by 5 bases, with 10 bases between. CDR3 coding DNA: TGTGCCAGCTCTGCCGGGGACGAGCAGTACTTC. It specifies CASSAGDEQYF.

With respect to this clonotype: One junction end disagrees with the germline gene, perhaps due to a read error. The J gene is TRBJ1-1, the V gene TRBV29-1, with TRBD1 matching over 11 bases. There are 13 residues in the CDR3. Germline V lookup: CDR1 SQVTM, CDR2 ANQGSEA. CDR3 in DNA: TGCGGCGTAACGGACAGGGGGCATACTGAAGCTTTCTTT. Translating it yields CGVTDRGHTEAFF.

Concerning this clonotype itself: This may stem from a read error, because a much larger clone lies one nucleotide away. This sequence joins TRBV5-1 and TRBJ2-7; perhaps TRBD1 as D (5 bases). The germline V gene encodes CDR1 SGHRS and CDR2 YFSETQ. The CDR3 consists of 14 residues. CDR3 amino acids: CASSLSAGFYEHYF. CDR3 bases: TGCGCCAGCAGCTTGAGTGCAGGGTTCTACGAGCACTACTTC.

A word on this clonotype: In this CDR3 the conserved last residue, phenylalanine or tryptophan, is missing, so a read error is likely. V gene TRBV10-2 combines with J gene TRBJ2-7; D is possibly TRBD2 (6 bases). CDR1 and CDR2 from the germline V gene are WSHSY and SAAADI. CDR3 length equals 14 residues. CDR3 sequence reads: CASCGPAGPYGQYS. DNA of the CDR3: TGCGCCAGCTGTGGGCCAGCGGGTCCCTACGGGCAGTACTCC.